This T cell receptor (beta chain) originates from a study of human T cells and chemical hapten exposure. For the study at large: Cases of alopecia areata, totalis or universalis occurred in a predominantly female patient group.

Germline loops: CDR1 DFQATT, CDR2 SNEGSKA (reference sequence). The J segment lost 9 bases and the V segment lost 0 bases, leaving 14 bases of the junction unmatched. This CDR3 has 16 amino acids. Unique molecular identifiers were linked by the library to individual cDNA molecules. MiXCR, applied by TCRdb to the RACE reads, yields one record per CDR3 protein. This sample carries under 400,000 distinct CDR3 sequences, roughly 4.6% of them seen once, and the ten largest clones take 2% to 3%. This clonotype has at least ten counts. Specified time point: pre-sensitization, week 0. Treatment reported: therapeutic diphenylcyclopropenone sensitization with weekly scalp DPC.

This sample comprised whole blood, obtained in connection with sensitization to the hapten diphenylcyclopropenone (DPC). The sequence was obtained from a woman aged 50 to 60 with alopecia areata. Some clones in this sample may be carry-over from other donors' samples. The rearrangement joins TRBV20-1 to TRBJ2-3; 8 positions match TRBD2. In DNA form, the CDR3 reads TGCAGTGCTAGAGATTGGGGCGGGGGGACCCCCGGGACGCAGTATTTT. Translation gives CSARDWGGGTPGTQYF.